These 22 T cell receptor beta chains share one sample of origin, sequenced in a study of cytotoxic CD8 clonotypes in ibrutinib-treated CLL. Assay: immunoSEQ multiplex PCR; the TCRdb copy retains only in-frame clones and omits some. Of 150,000 or so clones detected, roughly 83% appear once; the ten largest clones hold about 13%. The sequenced sample was PBMCs, obtained after 12 months of ibrutinib treatment. The receptors derive from a human donor with chronic lymphocytic leukemia.

The rearrangement joins TRBV19 to TRBJ2-7, with TRBD2 identical over 10 bases. The length of the CDR3 is 16 residues. The V gene's germline CDR1 is LNHDA and CDR2 SQIVND (reference sequence). The ends lost 5 bases at V and 3 bases at J; junction bases unmatched: 10. In DNA form, the CDR3 reads TGTGCCAGTAGTTGGTCGGCTAGCGGGAGATACTACGAGCAGTACTTC. Its protein is CASSWSASGRYYEQYF.

The chain couples TRBV9 to TRBJ1-2; D is ambiguous. V dropped 1 base and J dropped 4 bases, with 11 bases sitting between them. The CDR3 covers 14 residues. The germline CDR1 and CDR2 sequences are SGDLS and YYNGEE. CDR3 residues: CASSVTHLSYGYTF. For the CDR3, the DNA is TGTGCCAGCAGCGTAACTCACCTAAGCTATGGCTACACCTTC.

The gene calls are TRBV4-2 and TRBJ2-7, with a weak D call TRBD2 (5 bases). Trimming stripped 4 bases from V and 3 bases from J, with 22 bases between. CDR3 size: 17 residues. Germline V gene data show CDR1 as LGHNA and CDR2 as YNFKEQ. CDR3 sequence reads: CASSRPPGSDTFYEQYF. CDR3 in DNA: TGTGCCAGCAGCCGGCCCCCGGGAAGTGACACCTTCTACGAGCAGTACTTC.

This chain connects TRBV15 to TRBJ1-4, with unresolved D. Germline lookup yields CDR1 LNHNV and CDR2 YYDKDF (reference sequence). Trimming removed 5 bases from V and 8 bases from J, with 6 bases in between. The CDR3 spans 11 residues. CDR3 in amino acids: CATSEQEKLFF. CDR3 sequence (DNA): TGTGCCACCAGCGAACAAGAAAAACTGTTTTTT.

The chain has TRBV5-1 and TRBJ1-3; D is ambiguous. The CDR3 covers 16 residues. Germline CDR1 reads SGHRS; CDR2 reads YFSETQ. V was trimmed by 4 bases and J by 0 bases, leaving 14 bases between them. CDR3 protein: CASSPNPAVSGNTIYF. CDR3 in DNA: TGCGCCAGCAGCCCAAATCCGGCGGTCTCTGGAAACACCATATATTTT.

Of note for this clone: At one end the junction does not follow the germline gene, possibly because of a read error. The chain recombines TRBV19 with TRBJ2-7; weak D call: TRBD2 (6 bases). The CDR3 is 14 amino acids. CDR1 LNHDA and CDR2 SQIVND come from the germline V gene (reference sequence). CDR3 region: CASSIRGATYEQHF. The CDR3 DNA reads as TGTGCCAGTAGTATTCGCGGGGCAACCTACGAGCAGCACTTC.

J is TRBJ2-7 and V is TRBV6-1; D uncertain. V lost 3 bases, J lost 2 bases, and 11 bases lay in between. Germline values: CDR1 MNHNS, CDR2 SASEGT. The CDR3 extends over 14 amino acids. Here the CDR3 DNA reads TGTGCCAGCAGTGATCGTGGAGCCGCCTACGAGCAGTACTTC. Protein sequence: CASSDRGAAYEQYF.

This clone was detected once. This chain joins TRBV27 and TRBJ2-5; TRBD1 or TRBD2 may be the D gene (5 bases each). Between the trimmed V and J ends, which lost 6 bases and 4 bases, there was a span of 12 bases. Per the germline V gene, CDR1 is MNHEY and CDR2 is SMNVEV (reference sequence). The CDR3 is made up of 13 amino acids. CDR3 coding DNA: TGTGCCAGCAGGTGGATTGGGGGAGAGACCCAGTACTTC. This sequence encodes CASRWIGGETQYF.

The CDR3 sequence: CAIMSRFNSDNEQFF. In DNA form, the CDR3 reads TGTGCCATCATGTCAAGGTTCAACTCGGACAATGAGCAGTTCTTC. The gene calls are TRBV10-3 and TRBJ2-1, with D uncertain. Per germline, CDR1 ENHRY and CDR2 SYGVKD. There are 15 residues in the CDR3. V was trimmed by 7 bases and J by 5 bases, leaving 18 bases between them.

The V and J genes are TRBV21-1 and TRBJ2-7; the table's D call, TRBD1, has no DNA check behind it. TRBV21-1 is termed a pseudogene. CDR3 size: 17 residues. The CDR3, as DNA: TGTGCCAGCAGCAAACGACAACAGGGGGCAACGTTCTACGAGCAGTACTTC. It translates to CASSKRQQGATFYEQYF.

The V and J genes are TRBV4-3 and TRBJ2-1, with D perhaps matching TRBD2 (5 bases). V was pared by 0 bases and J by 4 bases, with 16 bases between. CDR1 is LGHNA, CDR2 YSLEER, per germline. The CDR3 length is 17 residues. The CDR3 loop is CASSQERRVASYNEQFF. DNA of the CDR3: TGCGCCAGCAGCCAAGAACGTAGGGTAGCGAGTTACAATGAGCAGTTCTTC.

The chain carries TRBV5-4 and TRBJ2-6, with unresolved D. Germline V lookup: CDR1 SGHNT, CDR2 YYREEE (reference sequence). The CDR3 contains 15 residues. Trimming cost V 2 bases and J 0 bases, with 6 bases left between them. The CDR3 sequence: CASSFSNSGANVLTF. The CDR3 DNA reads TGTGCCAGCAGCTTTTCGAACTCTGGGGCCAACGTCCTGACTTTC.

The chain uses TRBV28 and TRBJ2-2; D is undetermined. Trimming removed 7 bases at V and 0 bases at J, with 9 bases between. The CDR3 runs to 14 residues. The germline V gene has CDR1 MDHEN and CDR2 SYDVKM. CDR3 residues: CASKLDTNTGELFF. The CDR3 DNA reads as TGTGCCAGCAAACTTGACACGAACACCGGGGAGCTGTTTTTT. Full variable domain (missing parts from reference TRBV28 and TRBJ2-2): DVKVTQSSRYLVKRTGEKVFLECVQDMDHENMFWYRQDPGLGLRLIYFSYDVKMKEKGDIPEGYSVSREKKERFSLILESASTNQTSMYLCASKLDTNTGELFFGEGSRLTVL.

The CDR3 DNA sequence: TGTGCCTGGGACAGATCCTACAATGAGCAGTTCTTC. It is translated as CAWDRSYNEQFF. This chain connects TRBV30 to TRBJ2-1; TRBD1 might be the D (5 bases). The CDR3 runs to 12 residues. Germline V gene sequence: CDR1 GTSNPN, CDR2 SVGIG (reference sequence). The V and J ends lost 5 bases and 1 base respectively, with 6 bases between them.

The V gene is TRBV19, the J gene TRBJ2-7; 8 bases are shared with TRBD1. The CDR3 is 14 residues long. After removal of 3 bases from V and 1 base from J, the junction contained 2 bases not matched to a gene. Germline CDR1 reads LNHDA; CDR2 reads SQIVND (reference sequence). In DNA, the CDR3 is TGTGCCAGTAGTATGGGGACAGGATCCTACGAGCAGTACTTC. Its translation is CASSMGTGSYEQYF.

The chain carries TRBV4-3 and TRBJ2-1; 8 positions agree with TRBD1. This CDR3 is 17 amino acids long. J gave up 6 bases and V 3 bases, and 13 bases lay outside the gene matches. Germline V gives CDR1 LGHNA, CDR2 YSLEER. The CDR3 spells CASSQSALGDRLNEQFF. The CDR3 DNA reads as TGCGCCAGCAGCCAGTCCGCCCTGGGGGACAGGCTCAATGAGCAGTTCTTC.

The V gene is TRBV29-1, the J gene TRBJ2-7, with a weak D call TRBD2 (5 bases). Germline V gene lookup returns CDR1 SQVTM and CDR2 ANQGSEA. The V gene lost 7 bases and the J gene lost 6 bases, with 19 bases spanning the gap. The CDR3 is made up of 13 amino acids. The CDR3 loop reads CSAVVARGSEQYF. CDR3 coding DNA: TGCAGCGCGGTTGTGGCCCGGGGTAGCGAGCAGTACTTC.

The chain links TRBV10-1 to TRBJ2-7; a weak D match, TRBD2 (5 bases). In germline, CDR1 is WNHNN, CDR2 SYGVQD (reference sequence). Trimming took off 0 bases at V and 12 bases at J, with 12 bases between the two ends. The CDR3 runs to 12 residues. CDR3 loop: CASSESEAGAYF. The CDR3 region has the DNA TGCGCCAGCAGTGAGTCGGAGGCGGGTGCGTACTTC.

The chain joins TRBV25-1 to TRBJ2-6, with D uncertain. V lost 3 bases, J lost 0 bases, and 9 bases lay in between. Looked up from germline, CDR1 is MGHDK and CDR2 is SYGVNS. CDR3 length: 16 residues. CDR3 region: CASSDSRSSGANVLTF. The CDR3, as DNA: TGTGCCAGCAGTGACTCCCGTTCCTCTGGGGCCAACGTCCTGACTTTC.

The V gene is TRBV5-4, the J gene TRBJ1-2, with a possible D match to TRBD1 (5 bases). CDR1 is SGHNT and CDR2 is YYREEE in the germline V gene (reference sequence). This CDR3 contains 14 residues. V lost 0 bases, J lost 6 bases, and 12 bases lay in between. The CDR3 protein is CASSLVQARNGYTF. The DNA for the CDR3 is TGTGCCAGCAGCTTGGTACAGGCCAGGAATGGCTACACCTTC. The full variable domain, its missing parts supplied by reference TRBV5-4 and TRBJ1-2, is ETGVTQSPTHLIKTRGQQVTLRCSSQSGHNTVSWYQQALGQGPQFIFQYYREEENGRGNFPPRFSGLQFPNYSSELNVNALELDDSALYLCASSLVQARNGYTFGSGTRLTVV.

The genes are TRBV9 and TRBJ2-3, with 13 bases lining up with TRBD2. V was clipped by 4 bases and J by 5 bases; unmatched bases: 4. Germline CDR1 reads SGDLS; CDR2 reads YYNGEE. This CDR3 spans 15 amino acids. In nucleotides, the CDR3 is TGTGCCAGCAGCCCAACTAGCGGGAGGGGAGATACGCAGTATTTT. Encoded protein: CASSPTSGRGDTQYF.

The genes are TRBV11-2 and TRBJ2-7; D not resolved. This CDR3 is 14 amino acids long. The V gene's germline CDR1 is SGHAT and CDR2 FQNNGV. V was pared by 1 base and J by 6 bases, with 13 bases between. CDR3 residues: CASSLVKSGGEQYF. In DNA form, the CDR3 reads TGTGCCAGCAGCTTAGTGAAATCGGGTGGCGAGCAGTACTTC.